This entry concerns a single T cell receptor beta chain. CDR1 is SGHRS, CDR2 YFSETQ, per germline. The trim removed 3 bases at V and 0 bases at J, leaving 2 bases unmatched. There are 15 residues in the CDR3. The sample originates from a study of blood T cell repertoires in COVID-19. TCRdb's copy holds only in-frame clones and misses some; the assay was immunoSEQ multiplex PCR. The data show 60,000 to 65,000 clones, over 65% seen once. The sequence came from a man aged 60-69 years with COVID-19, enrolled during active disease. The chain uses TRBV5-1 and TRBJ2-5; 10 bases align to TRBD1. The sequenced sample consisted of peripheral blood. The CDR3: CASSSDRGDQETQYF. In DNA form, the CDR3 reads TGCGCCAGCAGCTCGGACAGGGGGGACCAAGAGACCCAGTACTTC.